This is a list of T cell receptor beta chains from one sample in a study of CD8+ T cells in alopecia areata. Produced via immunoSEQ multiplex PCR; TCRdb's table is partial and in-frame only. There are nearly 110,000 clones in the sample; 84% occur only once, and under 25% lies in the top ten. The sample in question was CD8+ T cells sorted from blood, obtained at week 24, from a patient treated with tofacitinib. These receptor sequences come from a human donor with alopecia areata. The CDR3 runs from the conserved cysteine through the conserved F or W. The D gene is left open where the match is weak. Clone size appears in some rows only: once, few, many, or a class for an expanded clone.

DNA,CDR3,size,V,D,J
TGTGCCAGCAGCTTCGGGGACAGCGACTACGAGCAGTACTTC,CASSFGDSDYEQYF,once,TRBV7-6,TRBD1,TRBJ2-7
TGTGCCAGCTCCCACGAGGCAGGGTCGTACGAGCAGTACTTC,CASSHEAGSYEQYF,.,TRBV18,.,TRBJ2-7
TGTGCCAGCAATCAGGACTCCTACAATGAGCAGTTCTTC,CASNQDSYNEQFF,.,TRBV9,.,TRBJ2-1
TGTGCCAGCAGCCCGTCTCCAGGACAGGGTGGAAGGGCCGGGGAGCTGTTTTTT,CASSPSPGQGGRAGELFF,.,TRBV7-6,TRBD1,TRBJ2-2
TGTGCCAGCAGCTTTTTCCCGACTAGCGGGGGGCCGATACAAGAGACCCAGTACTTC,CASSFFPTSGGPIQETQYF,.,TRBV7-6,TRBD2,TRBJ2-5
TGCGCCAGCAGTGAGGGGACAGGCAATGAAGCTTTCTTT,CASSEGTGNEAFF,.,TRBV10-2,TRBD1,TRBJ1-1
TGTGCCAGCAGTGACGGGAACTCCTACGAGCAGTACTTC,CASSDGNSYEQYF,.,TRBV2,.,TRBJ2-7
TGTGCCACGCAAAGGGGGGCGGGGAATCAAGAGACCCAGTACTTC,CATQRGAGNQETQYF,.,TRBV15,.,TRBJ2-5
TGTGCCTGGTCGGGACAGGGTTCCTACGAGCAGTACTTC,CAWSGQGSYEQYF,.,TRBV30,TRBD1,TRBJ2-7
TGTGCCAGCAGCCGCAGTGGACGCGGGGGGTGGAAGGACAATGAGCAGTTCTTC,CASSRSGRGGWKDNEQFF,.,TRBV11-2,TRBD2,TRBJ2-1
TGTGCCAGCAGCCATACCCGGGACAGCAGACTTAATGAGCAGTTCTTC,CASSHTRDSRLNEQFF,.,TRBV5-6,TRBD1,TRBJ2-1
TGCAGCGTTATGGGGGTGGCCCCTGAAGCTTTCTTT,CSVMGVAPEAFF,.,TRBV29-1,.,TRBJ1-1
TGTGCCAGCAGTAGCGACAGGAATTATGGCTACACCTTC,CASSSDRNYGYTF,.,TRBV27,.,TRBJ1-2
TGTGCCAGCGCTTACGGGGCCGGTGAAAAACTGTTTTTT,CASAYGAGEKLFF,few,TRBV27,.,TRBJ1-4
TGTGCCAGCAGTGTGGACGGGGGGACTGCCTACGAGCAGTACTTC,CASSVDGGTAYEQYF,.,TRBV2,TRBD2,TRBJ2-7
TGTGCCAGCAGTGGGACCGGGGGGGGAGGGATAGATACGCAGTATTTT,CASSGTGGGGIDTQYF,.,TRBV6-1,TRBD2,TRBJ2-3
TGCGCCAGCAGCCAAGATCGGACGGGTAATCAGCCCCAGCATTTT,CASSQDRTGNQPQHF,.,TRBV4-3,.,TRBJ1-5
TGCGCCAGCAGCCCTATGCGGACACTTCCGAACACCGGGGAGCTGTTTTTT,CASSPMRTLPNTGELFF,.,TRBV4-1,.,TRBJ2-2
TGTGCCAGCAGTTACTCGATGACGGGGGAGCTGTTTTTT,CASSYSMTGELFF,few,TRBV6-5,.,TRBJ2-2
TGTGCCAGCAGCGGTGGGGCTGTCAATGAGCAGTTCTTC,CASSGGAVNEQFF,.,TRBV11-3,.,TRBJ2-1
TGTGCCAGCAGTGCAGCGGACAGGGCCCACGAGCAGTACTTC,CASSAADRAHEQYF,.,TRBV2,TRBD1,TRBJ2-7
TGCAGCGTTAGACACCAAAACATTCAGTACTTC,CSVRHQNIQYF,.,TRBV29-1,.,TRBJ2-4
TGTGCCAGCAGTTCTACACGGGACAGGGAGATTTCGGGGGCAGATACGCAGTATTTT,CASSSTRDREISGADTQYF,.,TRBV27,TRBD1,TRBJ2-3
TGTGCCAGCAGCTTTCGGACGACAAACACCGGGGAGCTGTTTTTT,CASSFRTTNTGELFF,.,TRBV13,.,TRBJ2-2
TGTGCCAGTAGTGAGAACAATGAGCAGTTCTTC,CASSENNEQFF,.,TRBV19,.,TRBJ2-1
TGCGCCAGCAGCCAAGATAGGGGGGCAGCCTACGAGCAGTACTTC,CASSQDRGAAYEQYF,few,TRBV4-3,.,TRBJ2-7
TGCAGCGTTGAGGGGACAGAAAACTATGGCTACACCTTC,CSVEGTENYGYTF,.,TRBV29-1,TRBD1,TRBJ1-2
TGTGCCAGCAGTTCCATACAGGGGGCTCTGGAAACAGATACGCAGTATTTT,CASSSIQGALETDTQYF,.,TRBV27,TRBD1,TRBJ2-3
TGTGCCATTGGGAGGTTCCGGGAGGTCACCGGGGAGCTGTTTTTT,CAIGRFREVTGELFF,.,TRBV10-3,TRBD2,TRBJ2-2
TGTGCCAGTACGGCGGAGGGACGAACGAACACTGAAGCTTTCTTT,CASTAEGRTNTEAFF,.,TRBV19,.,TRBJ1-1
TGCGCCAGCAGCCACGGACAGGGGGAGAGCACCGGGGAGCTGTTTTTT,CASSHGQGESTGELFF,.,TRBV4-1,TRBD1,TRBJ2-2
TGCAGCGTTGAAGAGTCCAGGGACGAGCGTCGGTACTTC,CSVEESRDERRYF,.,TRBV29-1,.,TRBJ2-7
TGTGCCAGCAGCATCCGGACAGGGGGCTTCGACGAGCAGTACTTC,CASSIRTGGFDEQYF,.,TRBV7-2,TRBD1,TRBJ2-7
TGTGCCAGCTCTCGAAGCGGGGGGACAGATACGCAGTATTTT,CASSRSGGTDTQYF,.,TRBV6-1,TRBD2,TRBJ2-3
TGTGCCAGCAGTTCAACCGAGGGAGAGACCCAGTACTTC,CASSSTEGETQYF,.,TRBV2,.,TRBJ2-5
TGTGCCAGCAGCTTGGGCCAGGGAAGCACAGATACGCAGTATTTT,CASSLGQGSTDTQYF,.,TRBV5-4,.,TRBJ2-3
TGTGCCAGCAGTTACTTCGTTGGGATGGACCGGGAGACCCAGTACTTC,CASSYFVGMDRETQYF,.,TRBV6-5,.,TRBJ2-5
TGTGCCAGCAGCCTAGGGGGCCAGGGGGCAGAGACCCAGTACTTC,CASSLGGQGAETQYF,.,TRBV7-8,TRBD1,TRBJ2-5
TGTGCCAGCAGTGAGGGACAGGGTACCTACGAGCAGTACTTC,CASSEGQGTYEQYF,.,TRBV6-4,TRBD1,TRBJ2-7
TGTGCCAGCAGTGAAGCTTCGGGTTATGGCTACACCTTC,CASSEASGYGYTF,.,TRBV6-1,.,TRBJ1-2
TGTGCCGGATTTGTGATTGAAGCTTTCTTT,CAGFVIEAFF,.,TRBV30,.,TRBJ1-1
TGTGCCAGCAGCCAAGTCCGGGATTCGTTTAAAGATACGCAGTATTTT,CASSQVRDSFKDTQYF,.,TRBV7-9,.,TRBJ2-3
TGTGCCAGCAGTCCGACCGGGACAGCATATAATTCACCCCTCCACTTT,CASSPTGTAYNSPLHF,.,TRBV27,TRBD1,TRBJ1-6
TGCGCCAGCAGCACTACCCCGGGGACTACAGATACGCAGTATTTT,CASSTTPGTTDTQYF,.,TRBV4-1,.,TRBJ2-3
TGTGCCAGCAGCTGGGGGACTAGCGGGGGGCTGGATACGCAGTATTTT,CASSWGTSGGLDTQYF,few,TRBV7-6,TRBD2,TRBJ2-3
TGCGCCAGCAGCTTGGGGACAGCAATTAATTCACCCCTCCACTTT,CASSLGTAINSPLHF,.,TRBV5-1,.,TRBJ1-6
TGTGCCAGCAACCCGGGATTCGGCCCCACTGAAGCTTTCTTT,CASNPGFGPTEAFF,.,TRBV7-8,.,TRBJ1-1
TGTGCCATCAGTGAAAGTGATACGGGAACCCAGTACTTC,CAISESDTGTQYF,.,TRBV10-3,.,TRBJ2-5
TGTGCCAGCAGAGTAGGGGCTGGGGCCAACGTCCTGACTTTC,CASRVGAGANVLTF,.,TRBV7-8,.,TRBJ2-6